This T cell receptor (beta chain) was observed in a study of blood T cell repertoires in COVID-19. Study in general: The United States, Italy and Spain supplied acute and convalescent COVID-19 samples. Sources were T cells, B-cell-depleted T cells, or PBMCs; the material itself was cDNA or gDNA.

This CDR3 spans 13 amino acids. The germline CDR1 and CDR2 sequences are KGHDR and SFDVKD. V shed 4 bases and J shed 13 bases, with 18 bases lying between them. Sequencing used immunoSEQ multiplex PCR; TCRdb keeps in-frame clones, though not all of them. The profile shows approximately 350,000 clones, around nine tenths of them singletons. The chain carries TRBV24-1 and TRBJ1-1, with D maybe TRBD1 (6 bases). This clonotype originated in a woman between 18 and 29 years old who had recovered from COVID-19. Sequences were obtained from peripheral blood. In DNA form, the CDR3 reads TGTGCCACCAGTGACCCCGGGACACCGAAGGTTTTCTTT. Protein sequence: CATSDPGTPKVFF.